Each of the 32 T cell receptor beta chains below was sequenced from the same sample in a study of cytomegalovirus exposure and HLA in healthy donors. With 60 Vbeta and 13 Jbeta primers, the PCR was carried out. Measured with immunoSEQ multiplex PCR; TCRdb has only the in-frame clones, and not every one. This sample's table has some 47,000 clones. Material: PBMCs. The receptors derive from a woman aged 40 to 49 in good health and CMV-seronegative.

This chain links TRBV7-2 with TRBJ2-5; 7 positions match TRBD1. Trimming at V came to 3 bases and at J to 5 bases, leaving 15 bases not matched to a gene. In germline, CDR1 is SGHTA, CDR2 FQGNSA. This CDR3 comprises 17 residues. CDR3 coding DNA: TGTGCCAGCAGCTTGGCCCGGACAGGTGGGCCTCGGGAGACCCAGTACTTC. This translates into CASSLARTGGPRETQYF.

The chain recombines TRBV7-9 with TRBJ1-6; D gene unclear. This CDR3 comprises 13 residues. V was cut by 7 bases and J by 8 bases, with 12 bases left in between. Per germline, CDR1 SEHNR and CDR2 FQNEAQ (reference sequence). The CDR3 region has the DNA TGTGCCAGCAAGGCCGTCCAGGATTCACCCCTCCACTTT. Translating gives CASKAVQDSPLHF.

CDR3 bases: TGTGCCAGTAGGACAAACACTAACTATGGCTACACCTTC. It yields the protein CASRTNTNYGYTF. This chain connects TRBV19 to TRBJ1-2; D not certain. CDR3 size: 13 residues. Germline V gives CDR1 LNHDA, CDR2 SQIVND (reference sequence). V was pared by 6 bases and J by 0 bases, with 8 bases between.

The V and J genes are TRBV4-1 and TRBJ2-2, with 7 bases lining up with TRBD1. There are 14 residues in the CDR3. Trimming cost V 3 bases and J 3 bases; bases outside gene matches: 1. The germline V gene has CDR1 MGHRA and CDR2 YSYEKL. The CDR3, as DNA: TGCGCCAGCAGCCATACAGGGGACACCGGGGAGCTGTTTTTT. It codes for CASSHTGDTGELFF.

Of note for this clone: At one end the junction does not follow the germline gene, possibly because of a read error. The V call is TRBV9, the J call TRBJ2-1; 8 positions match TRBD1. Germline V gene lookup returns CDR1 SGDLS and CDR2 YYNGEE. The CDR3 spans 17 residues. CDR3 DNA sequence: TGTGCCAGCAGCCCAGACCGGGACAGGAACTCCGACAATGAGCAGTTCTTC. Translation gives CASSPDRDRNSDNEQFF. Full variable domain (missing parts from reference TRBV9 and TRBJ2-1): DSGVTQTPKHLITATGQRVTLRCSPRSGDLSVYWYQQSLDQGLQFLIQYYNGEERAKGNILERFSAQQFPDLHSELNLSSLELGDSALYFCASSPDRDRNSDNEQFFGPGTRLTVL.

CDR3 coding DNA: TGTGCCAGCAGTCCCCTGACTAGCGTCTCCTACGAGCAGTACTTC. As protein: CASSPLTSVSYEQYF. The J gene is TRBJ2-7, the V gene TRBV28; 8 nucleotides align to TRBD2. The CDR3 totals 15 residues. CDR1 MDHEN and CDR2 SYDVKM come from the germline V gene. The V and J ends lost 5 bases and 0 bases, in that order; junction bases with no gene match: 6.

J is TRBJ2-5 and V is TRBV5-1, with 10 bases aligning to TRBD2. J lost 5 bases, V lost 2 bases, and 9 bases had no gene match. Germline-derived CDR1 and CDR2 are SGHRS and YFSETQ. This CDR3 contains 16 residues. The CDR3 loop reads CASSLAGGPRWETQYF. As DNA, the CDR3 is TGCGCCAGCAGCTTAGCGGGGGGGCCGCGTTGGGAGACCCAGTACTTC.

A note on this clone: Other nucleotide sequences in the sample specify the same CDR3. In nucleotides, the CDR3 is TGTGCCAGCAGATCGCAACAGGGGGATAATTCACCCCTCCACTTT. Its protein product is CASRSQQGDNSPLHF. The genes are TRBV2 and TRBJ1-6; 8 bases are a match to TRBD1. Germline V gene data show CDR1 as SNHLY and CDR2 as FYNNEI. The CDR3 extends over 15 amino acids. With 6 bases clipped from V and 5 bases from J, the junction kept 6 bases outside the gene matches.

The chain has TRBV19 and TRBJ2-2; the match to TRBD2 covers 12 bases. The V segment lost 7 bases and the J segment 4 bases; nucleotides outside the gene matches: 4. This CDR3 is 15 amino acids long. Germline lookup yields CDR1 LNHDA and CDR2 SQIVND (reference sequence). The DNA for the CDR3 is TGTGCCAGTAAAGGACTAGCGGGGATCACCGGGGAGCTGTTTTTT. This codes for CASKGLAGITGELFF. Filled out from reference TRBV19 and TRBJ2-2, the complete variable domain reads DGGITQSPKYLFRKEGQNVTLSCEQNLNHDAMYWYRQDPGQGLRLIYYSQIVNDFQKGDIAEGYSVSREKKESFPLTVTSAQKNPTAFYLCASKGLAGITGELFFGEGSRLTVL.

The V call is TRBV7-9, the J call TRBJ2-1, with no clear D. CDR1 and CDR2 (germline): SEHNR, FQNEAQ (reference sequence). CDR3 length: 12 residues. V shed 0 bases and J shed 9 bases, with 6 bases lying between them. The CDR3 sequence: CASSLAIGEQFF. The CDR3 DNA follows: TGTGCCAGCAGCTTAGCAATCGGTGAGCAGTTCTTC.

The chain combines TRBV23-1 with TRBJ2-7; D is possibly TRBD2 (6 bases). TRBV23-1 is annotated as an ORF whose role is uncertain. The CDR3 length is 14 residues. V lost 3 bases and J lost 6, with 15 bases in between. The CDR3 DNA sequence: TGCGCCAGCAGTCACCCGCGGGGTTCGTTCGAGCAGTACTTC. The encoded protein is CASSHPRGSFEQYF.

CDR3 in amino acids: CASSFDAGKETQYF. The CDR3 nucleotides read TGTGCCAGCAGCTTTGATGCAGGGAAAGAGACCCAGTACTTC. The chain has TRBV5-6 and TRBJ2-5; a weak D match, TRBD1 (5 bases). The V gene's germline CDR1 is SGHDT and CDR2 YYEEEE. This CDR3 has 14 residues. Trimming took 2 bases from V and 3 from J, leaving 11 bases between them.

CDR3 loop: CASSASWRGAVDNEQFF. For the CDR3, the DNA is TGTGCCAGCAGCGCCTCCTGGCGGGGGGCCGTCGACAATGAGCAGTTCTTC. The chain combines TRBV7-9 with TRBJ2-1; TRBD2 matches 8 bases. The CDR3 is 17 amino acids. Germline V gives CDR1 SEHNR, CDR2 FQNEAQ (reference sequence). After removal of 5 bases from V and 5 bases from J, the junction contained 14 bases not matched to a gene.

The chain carries TRBV18 and TRBJ2-5; no reliable D call. CDR3 length equals 12 residues. Trimming cost V 3 bases and J 0 bases, with 2 bases left between them. Germline V gives CDR1 KGHSH, CDR2 LQKENI. CDR3 DNA: TGTGCCAGCTCACCCTACCAAGAGACCCAGTACTTC. Protein: CASSPYQETQYF.

The CDR3 region is CASSISGRRGGQETQYF. In DNA, the CDR3 is TGCGCCAGCAGCATTAGCGGGAGGAGAGGGGGACAAGAGACCCAGTACTTC. The rearrangement links TRBV5-1 to TRBJ2-5, with 10 bases aligning to TRBD2. J lost 2 bases, V lost 4 bases, and 11 bases had no gene match. The CDR3 loop spans 17 amino acids. Germline CDR1 and CDR2: SGHRS and YFSETQ. Filled out from reference TRBV5-1 and TRBJ2-5, the complete variable domain reads KAGVTQTPRYLIKTRGQQVTLSCSPISGHRSVSWYQQTPGQGLQFLFEYFSETQRNKGNFPGRFSGRQFSNSRSEMNVSTLELGDSALYLCASSISGRRGGQETQYFGPGTRLLVL.

This chain links TRBV6-5 with TRBJ1-2; D uncertain. Trimming pared 6 bases from V and 9 bases from J, leaving 17 bases between. This CDR3 has 13 amino acids. Germline CDR1 is MNHEY and CDR2 is SVGAGI. The chain's CDR3 is CASRNPVVTSYTF. For the CDR3, the DNA is TGTGCCAGCAGGAACCCGGTGGTTACTAGCTACACCTTC.

The chain uses TRBV19 and TRBJ1-5, with 7 bases identical to TRBD1. CDR1 is LNHDA and CDR2 is SQIVND in the germline V gene (reference sequence). The CDR3 contains 15 residues. V dropped 7 bases and J dropped 1; count of bases not matched to a gene: 7. The DNA for the CDR3 is TGTGCCAGTAACCACAGGGGTGTCAGCAATCAGCCCCAGCATTTT. Protein sequence: CASNHRGVSNQPQHF. Complete variable domain (other parts from reference TRBV19 and TRBJ1-5): DGGITQSPKYLFRKEGQNVTLSCEQNLNHDAMYWYRQDPGQGLRLIYYSQIVNDFQKGDIAEGYSVSREKKESFPLTVTSAQKNPTAFYLCASNHRGVSNQPQHFGDGTRLSIL.

The chain uses TRBV5-1 and TRBJ2-2; perhaps TRBD1 as D (5 bases). Trimming removed 3 bases at V and 7 bases at J, with 13 bases between. The V gene's germline CDR1 is SGHRS and CDR2 YFSETQ. This CDR3 region has 14 residues. CDR3 protein: CASSSTDRDGELFF. Here the CDR3 DNA reads TGCGCCAGCAGCTCCACTGACAGAGACGGGGAGCTGTTTTTT.

The chain carries TRBV5-6 and TRBJ1-4; 11 nucleotides line up with TRBD1. The CDR3 spans 15 residues. Germline trimming cut 3 bases from V and 7 bases from J; bases unmatched to any gene: 5. Germline lookup yields CDR1 SGHDT and CDR2 YYEEEE. The CDR3 region has the DNA TGTGCCAGCAGCTGGACAGGGGGCGCGAGTGAAAAACTGTTTTTT. It encodes CASSWTGGASEKLFF.

The rearrangement links TRBV7-2 to TRBJ1-2; 10 bases are a match to TRBD1. Germline V gene lookup returns CDR1 SGHTA and CDR2 FQGNSA. Losses at the gene ends were 4 bases for V and 9 bases for J; bases not matched to a gene: 11. The CDR3 consists of 15 residues. DNA for the CDR3: TGTGCCAGCAGCTCCTCCACACGACAGGGGGCTAGCTACACCTTC. Translating gives CASSSSTRQGASYTF.

The V and J genes are TRBV6-1 and TRBJ1-4; 8 nucleotides align to TRBD1. The CDR3 contains 14 residues. Germline lookup yields CDR1 MNHNS and CDR2 SASEGT. V was pared by 5 bases and J by 5 bases, with 4 bases of the junction left unmatched. The CDR3 DNA reads as TGTGCCAGCAGTTCGGACAGGGTCAATGAAAAACTGTTTTTT. Translating gives CASSSDRVNEKLFF.

This chain connects TRBV14 to TRBJ2-7, with 12 nucleotides matching TRBD1. From germline, CDR1 is SGHDN and CDR2 FVKESK. The J segment lost 3 bases and the V segment lost 1 base, leaving 4 bases of the junction unmatched. The CDR3 length is 16 residues. The CDR3 loop is CASSQAGTGGFYEQYF. DNA for the CDR3: TGTGCCAGCAGCCAAGCCGGGACAGGGGGCTTCTACGAGCAGTACTTC. Together with reference TRBV14 and TRBJ2-7, the CDR3 gives the full variable domain: EAGVTQFPSHSVIEKGQTVTLRCDPISGHDNLYWYRRVMGKEIKFLLHFVKESKQDESGMPNNRFLAERTGGTYSTLKVQPAELEDSGVYFCASSQAGTGGFYEQYFGPGTRLTVT.

V gene TRBV6-1 combines with J gene TRBJ1-2; the D gene is possibly TRBD1 (5 bases). V lost 11 bases, J lost 4 bases, and 11 bases lay in between. CDR1 is MNHNS and CDR2 is SASEGT in the germline V gene. The CDR3 sequence is 11 residues long. The CDR3 nucleotides read TGTGCCTCCCAGGGTGCCTATGGCTACACCTTC. Protein sequence: CASQGAYGYTF.

The V gene is TRBV4-2, the J gene TRBJ2-7; 7 nucleotides line up with TRBD1. The CDR3 is 19 residues long. V lost 2 bases, J lost 2 bases, and 18 bases stayed unmatched. CDR1 LGHNA and CDR2 YNFKEQ come from the germline V gene. In DNA form, the CDR3 reads TGTGCCAGCAGCCAAATCCCTTCTTGGGGACAGAGGAGCGCCTACGAGCAGTACTTC. It translates to CASSQIPSWGQRSAYEQYF.

The V gene is TRBV4-3, the J gene TRBJ1-2; 9 nucleotides line up with TRBD1. The CDR3 sequence is 15 residues long. The trim removed 5 bases at V and 7 bases at J, leaving 11 bases unmatched. Looked up from germline, CDR1 is LGHNA and CDR2 is YSLEER. This CDR3 reads CASSAPDRGAFGYTF. The CDR3 DNA follows: TGCGCCAGCAGCGCTCCGGACAGGGGAGCATTTGGCTACACCTTC.

V is TRBV5-1 and J is TRBJ2-5; the D is unclear. The CDR3 covers 16 residues. The V and J ends lost 4 bases and 0 bases respectively, with 16 bases between them. CDR1 and CDR2 from the germline V gene are SGHRS and YFSETQ. CDR3 coding DNA: TGCGCCAGCAGCCCTAGGCCCGACGGTCACCAAGAGACCCAGTACTTC. Translation gives CASSPRPDGHQETQYF.

The chain employs TRBV5-4 and TRBJ2-1; TRBD1 matches 9 bases. CDR1 and CDR2 (germline): SGHNT, YYREEE (reference sequence). Losses at the gene ends were 0 bases for V and 15 bases for J; bases not matched to a gene: 10. The CDR3 loop spans 14 amino acids. The CDR3 DNA sequence: TGTGCCAGCAGCTTGGAATTGGGACAGGGATTTGGGTTCTTC. Its protein is CASSLELGQGFGFF. The whole variable domain, remainder taken from reference TRBV5-4 and TRBJ2-1, is ETGVTQSPTHLIKTRGQQVTLRCSSQSGHNTVSWYQQALGQGPQFIFQYYREEENGRGNFPPRFSGLQFPNYSSELNVNALELDDSALYLCASSLELGQGFGFFGPGTRLTVL.

V and J are TRBV29-1 and TRBJ1-5, with D unclear. CDR1 and CDR2 (germline): SQVTM, ANQGSEA. There are 13 residues in the CDR3. The V end was cut by 1 base, the J end by 7 bases, with 11 bases between. The CDR3 DNA reads TGCAGCGTTGAAGTCCAGGAGGGACAGCCCCAGCATTTT. Its protein product is CSVEVQEGQPQHF.

The chain links TRBV27 to TRBJ2-1, with 13 bases fitting TRBD2. J was trimmed by 10 bases and V by 6 bases; bases with no gene match: 15. CDR1 MNHEY and CDR2 SMNVEV come from the germline V gene (reference sequence). The CDR3 runs to 17 residues. CDR3 sequence (DNA): TGTGCCAGCAGCCGACTAGCGGGAGGTGGGTTGGTGTCGGAGCAGTTCTTC. Translating gives CASSRLAGGGLVSEQFF.

CDR3 residues: CSVGGVNEQYF. In DNA, the CDR3 is TGCAGCGTGGGGGGAGTAAACGAGCAGTACTTC. The chain is built from TRBV29-1 and TRBJ2-5; maybe TRBD2 (6 bases). The last part of the DNA fits TRBJ2-7 better; the J call may be wrong. The CDR3 covers 11 residues. Germline CDR1 is SQVTM and CDR2 is ANQGSEA.

The V and J genes are TRBV7-2 and TRBJ2-7; D might be TRBD1 (6 bases). CDR1 and CDR2 (germline): SGHTA, FQGNSA. Trimming took 4 bases from V and 2 from J, leaving 15 bases between them. The CDR3 covers 15 residues. The CDR3 reads CASSSGAGLAYEQYF. Written as DNA, the CDR3 is TGTGCCAGCAGCTCAGGGGCGGGCCTTGCCTACGAGCAGTACTTC.

The rearrangement links TRBV15 to TRBJ2-5; a possible D gene is TRBD1 (5 bases). Germline CDR1 reads LNHNV; CDR2 reads YYDKDF (reference sequence). The CDR3 runs to 15 residues. The V and J ends lost 0 bases and 5 bases respectively, with 13 bases between them. CDR3 sequence reads: CATSRDSGYLETQYF. CDR3 nucleotide sequence: TGTGCCACCAGCAGAGATTCAGGGTATTTGGAGACCCAGTACTTC.